The clone carrying this T cell receptor (beta chain) has more than one count but fewer than ten. Its antigen is undetermined. This specimen comes from a study of T-cell memory formation after mild COVID-19. TCRdb called the 5' RACE reads again in MiXCR, with one record for every CDR3 protein. This sample has hundreds of thousands of distinct CDR3 sequences, with around 20% found just once. CDR1 and CDR2 from the germline V gene are SGHVS and FNYEAQ. V lost 6 bases and J lost 2, with 18 bases in between. The CDR3 covers 16 residues. Points from the study as a whole: A balance of CD4 and CD8 characterized clones contracting day 15 to 85, whereas later expanders leaned CD4+.

Sequencing was carried out using PBMCs or a T cell subset sorted from them (not recorded which). The receptor was derived from an adult woman who had mild COVID-19 (a few samples of this study predate the infection). Cell type and time point are not known. The rearrangement joins TRBV7-6 to TRBJ2-3; D could derive from TRBD1 or TRBD2 (5 bases each). The CDR3 coding sequence is TGTGCCAGCAGTGCTATGGGACCCCCGACCACAGATACGCAGTATTTT. Protein product: CASSAMGPPTTDTQYF.